This record covers a single T cell receptor (beta chain). TCRdb keeps only in-frame clones here, not all; method: immunoSEQ multiplex PCR. The data show about 100,000 clones, with roughly 80% seen just once and roughly 4% held by the top ten. The sort gate was single viable CD3+CD4+CD8-CD45RO+ cells for memory CD4+ T cells. These data belong to a study of memory CD4+ T cells and cytomegalovirus serostatus. Trimming pared 10 bases from V and 4 bases from J, leaving 9 bases between. Germline V gene data show CDR1 as MDHEN and CDR2 as SYDVKM. The CDR3 length is 11 residues. The sample taken for sequencing was memory CD4+ T cells from blood. The receptor's source is an adult in good health and CMV-seropositive. The V call is TRBV28, the J call TRBJ2-3; D might be TRBD2 (5 bases). Here the CDR3 reads CAIMRADTQYF. CDR3 sequence (DNA): TGTGCCATTATGAGGGCAGATACGCAGTATTTT. Using reference TRBV28 and TRBJ2-3 for the parts outside the CDR3, the full variable domain is DVKVTQSSRYLVKRTGEKVFLECVQDMDHENMFWYRQDPGLGLRLIYFSYDVKMKEKGDIPEGYSVSREKKERFSLILESASTNQTSMYLCAIMRADTQYFGPGTRLTVL.